The 18 T cell receptor beta chains listed next were all sequenced from one sample in a study of STAT3 mutations in large granular lymphocyte leukemia. Whole-study results and caveats: Every T-cell large granular lymphocyte leukemia patient had at least one immunodominant TCR beta clonotype.

Measured with immunoSEQ multiplex PCR; TCRdb has only the in-frame clones, and not every one. The sample has roughly 40,000 clones, over 75% seen once. These receptors' targets are unknown. Sequencing was performed on PBMCs. Source of these receptors: a human donor with T large granular lymphocyte leukemia. Some clones in this sample may be carry-over from other donors' samples.

Turning to this clone: The germline gene is not matched at one end of the junction; a read error may be the cause. This chain connects TRBV4-1 to TRBJ2-3, with D tentatively TRBD2 (6 bases). The CDR3 runs 13 residues. Looked up from germline, CDR1 is MGHRA and CDR2 is YSYEKL. The CDR3 reads CASSQDLGAGRDF. CDR3 nucleotide sequence: TGCGCCAGCAGCCAAGATCTTGGGGCGGGGCGGGATTTT.

This chain uses TRBV28 with TRBJ1-5, with 8 bases aligning to TRBD1. The V segment lost 4 bases and the J segment 7 bases; nucleotides outside the gene matches: 6. Germline assignment: CDR1 MDHEN and CDR2 SYDVKM. The CDR3 is 14 residues long. CDR3: CASSYGQGRQPQHF. CDR3 nucleotides: TGTGCCAGCAGTTATGGACAGGGAAGACAGCCCCAGCATTTT.

This chain uses TRBV7-6 with TRBJ1-4, with 9 bases fitting TRBD1. The V and J ends lost 7 bases and 8 bases, in that order; junction bases with no gene match: 11. This CDR3 has 15 residues. CDR1 is SGHVS and CDR2 is FNYEAQ in the germline V gene. CDR3 nucleotide sequence: TGTGCCAGCACCGCCGGGACAGGGAATTCGGAAAAACTGTTTTTT. This translates into CASTAGTGNSEKLFF.

The V gene is TRBV19, the J gene TRBJ1-5; D perhaps matches TRBD1 (6 bases). The CDR3 covers 15 residues. CDR1 and CDR2 from the germline V gene are LNHDA and SQIVND (reference sequence). Trimming removed 4 bases from V and 5 bases from J, with 15 bases in between. The CDR3 DNA reads as TGTGCCAGTAGTAATAGCCAGGGGTTCGATCAGCCCCAGCATTTT. Translation: CASSNSQGFDQPQHF.

This rearrangement joins TRBV11-2 to TRBJ2-6; D is unclear. The V and J ends lost 5 bases and 5 bases respectively, with 10 bases between them. The CDR3 covers 14 residues. Germline V lookup: CDR1 SGHAT, CDR2 FQNNGV. The CDR3 DNA follows: TGTGCCAGCAGCCCTGCCCCCTGGGCCAACGTCCTGACTTTC. The encoded protein is CASSPAPWANVLTF.

The chain uses TRBV7-9 and TRBJ1-4; D is unclear. V was clipped by 1 base and J by 5 bases, with 5 bases between them. The CDR3 spans 13 residues. Germline V gene data show CDR1 as SEHNR and CDR2 as FQNEAQ (reference sequence). For the CDR3, the DNA is TGTGCCAGCAGCTTAGTGGGGAATGAAAAACTGTTTTTT. Translation gives CASSLVGNEKLFF.

The J gene is TRBJ2-7, the V gene TRBV18; 12 nucleotides line up with TRBD1. The CDR3 is 16 amino acids. The germline CDR1 and CDR2 sequences are KGHSH and LQKENI. V gave up 3 bases and J gave up 4 bases; unmatched junction bases: 7. The CDR3 DNA follows: TGTGCCAGCTCACCTACCGGGACAGGGGGCAGATACGAGCAGTACTTC. The encoded protein is CASSPTGTGGRYEQYF.

J is TRBJ1-6 and V is TRBV5-1, with D tentatively TRBD1 (6 bases). Trimming removed 0 bases at V and 5 bases at J, with 12 bases between. The CDR3 contains 16 residues. The germline gives CDR1 SGHRS, CDR2 YFSETQ. DNA for the CDR3: TGCGCCAGCAGCTTGGCCGGACAGAATAATAATTCACCCCTCCACTTT. Translated, it gives CASSLAGQNNNSPLHF.

V is TRBV19 and J is TRBJ2-7; TRBD2 agrees at 7 bases. The germline V gene encodes CDR1 LNHDA and CDR2 SQIVND (reference sequence). This CDR3 is 14 amino acids long. J was trimmed by 3 bases and V by 3 bases; bases with no gene match: 5. The CDR3 sequence: CASSISAGDYEQYV. CDR3 nucleotides: TGTGCCAGTAGTATCTCGGCGGGAGACTACGAGCAGTACGTC.

The CDR3: CSVEQGAGYEQYF. The CDR3 DNA is TGCAGCGTTGAACAGGGGGCAGGGTACGAGCAGTACTTC. The V and J genes are TRBV29-1 and TRBJ2-7; TRBD1 aligns across 8 bases. Germline loops: CDR1 SQVTM, CDR2 ANQGSEA. The CDR3 spans 13 residues. V was pared by 2 bases and J by 4 bases, with 4 bases of the junction left unmatched.

The chain links TRBV5-1 to TRBJ1-4; D is ambiguous. CDR3 length equals 16 residues. Germline V gene sequence: CDR1 SGHRS, CDR2 YFSETQ. The V end was cut by 0 bases, the J end by 0 bases, with 9 bases between. CDR3: CASSLGGLTTNEKLFF. CDR3 bases: TGCGCCAGCAGCTTGGGTGGCCTAACAACTAATGAAAAACTGTTTTTT.

The chain couples TRBV6-6 to TRBJ2-5; a possible D gene is TRBD2 (5 bases). Germline CDR1 and CDR2: MNHNY and SVGAGI (reference sequence). The germline V and J ends were trimmed by 0 bases and 4 bases, with 12 bases remaining between them. This CDR3 region has 15 residues. CDR3 in amino acids: CASSYSRSAGETQYF. The DNA for the CDR3 is TGTGCCAGCAGTTACTCGAGGTCTGCGGGAGAGACCCAGTACTTC.

The chain employs TRBV29-1 and TRBJ2-3; D is perhaps TRBD2 (5 bases). Looked up from germline, CDR1 is SQVTM and CDR2 is ANQGSEA. Trimming left V 4 bases short and J 2 bases short, with 13 bases between. The CDR3 extends over 14 amino acids. The CDR3 sequence is CSVGGQLHTDTQYF. In nucleotides, the CDR3 is TGCAGCGTTGGAGGGCAGCTCCACACAGATACGCAGTATTTT.

The gene calls are TRBV18 and TRBJ2-4; 11 bases are a match to TRBD1. Germline V CDR1 and CDR2: KGHSH, LQKENI. Unmatched junction bases numbered 3, after V lost 5 bases and J lost 3 bases. This CDR3 is 15 amino acids long. The CDR3 coding sequence is TGTGCCAGCTCAAACGGGACAGGGGGCAAAAACATTCAGTACTTC. This sequence encodes CASSNGTGGKNIQYF.

The genes are TRBV28 and TRBJ1-5; D remains ambiguous. Per germline, CDR1 MDHEN and CDR2 SYDVKM. Trimming took off 6 bases at V and 5 bases at J, with 17 bases between the two ends. CDR3 length equals 15 residues. The CDR3 bases are TGTGCCAGCAGCCGCCTGGACTTCGGCGATCAGCCCCAGCATTTT. Amino acids: CASSRLDFGDQPQHF.

The DNA for the CDR3 is TGTGCCAGTAGTTCCCGGGACGGAAGCTCTGGAAACACCATATATTTT. This sequence encodes CASSSRDGSSGNTIYF. This chain uses TRBV19 with TRBJ1-3; a possible D gene is TRBD1 (5 bases). Germline CDR1 LNHDA, CDR2 SQIVND (reference sequence). Between the trimmed V and J ends, which lost 5 bases and 0 bases, there was a span of 14 bases. The CDR3 is 16 residues long.

The CDR3 loop reads CASSYSSVSTDTQYF. The DNA for the CDR3 is TGTGCCAGCAGTTACTCGTCTGTCAGCACAGATACGCAGTATTTT. This sequence joins TRBV6-5 and TRBJ2-3; no reliable D call. The CDR3 runs to 15 residues. V was trimmed by 0 bases and J by 0 bases, leaving 7 bases between them. Germline CDR1 is MNHEY and CDR2 is SVGAGI.

The chain couples TRBV5-1 to TRBJ1-2; unclear D gene. The V gene's germline CDR1 is SGHRS and CDR2 YFSETQ. V was clipped by 0 bases and J by 0 bases, with 9 bases between them. This CDR3 contains 15 residues. The CDR3 DNA follows: TGCGCCAGCAGCTTGGTAGGAGCCTCTAACTATGGCTACACCTTC. Protein sequence: CASSLVGASNYGYTF.